The following is a TCR beta chain sequence with its context. V was clipped by 2 bases and J by 1 base; unmatched bases: 8. The CDR3 length is 18 residues. Germline V gene lookup returns CDR1 SGDLS and CDR2 YYNGEE. This specimen belongs to a study of T cell responses to AZD1222 COVID-19 vaccine. The repertoire was sequenced with immunoSEQ multiplex PCR; TCRdb's copy has only in-frame clones and lacks some. The sample carries about 130,000 clones, roughly nine tenths recorded once. The sequence derives from an adult in good health. J is TRBJ2-2 and V is TRBV9; 10 bases line up with TRBD2. The material was peripheral blood, obtained on day 0 of AZD1222 vaccination. The CDR3 DNA follows: TGTGCCAGCAGCGTCTCAGGAGCGGGGGGGAAGAACACCGGGGAGCTGTTTTTT. Protein: CASSVSGAGGKNTGELFF. Full variable domain (outside the CDR3, taken from reference TRBV9 and TRBJ2-2): DSGVTQTPKHLITATGQRVTLRCSPRSGDLSVYWYQQSLDQGLQFLIQYYNGEERAKGNILERFSAQQFPDLHSELNLSSLELGDSALYFCASSVSGAGGKNTGELFFGEGSRLTVL.